The clone carrying this TCR beta chain was observed once. Authors' data handling: Scientists estimated how many nucleated cells there were by amplifying reference gene primers. The method was immunoSEQ multiplex PCR; TCRdb's version includes in-frame clones alone and lacks a portion of them. From that table come the V and J calls and clone size; the DNA was used to work out D and trimming. Seen here are more than 95,000 clones, roughly four fifths observed once, and the top ten hold less than 9%. The data belong to a study of blood T cell repertoires in COVID-19. Overall study: COVID-19 samples collected from the United States, Italy and Spain covered acute and convalescent phases.

The source is an older man with active or convalescent COVID-19. Sequencing was performed on peripheral blood.

CDR3 protein: CASSMGTDNGRGGAFF. The CDR3 DNA follows: TGTGCCAGTAGTATGGGGACAGACAACGGACGGGGTGGAGCTTTCTTT. This sequence joins TRBV19 and TRBJ1-1, with 7 bases that match TRBD1. After removal of 3 bases from V and 10 bases from J, the junction contained 17 bases not matched to a gene. The CDR3 is made up of 16 amino acids. In germline, CDR1 is LNHDA, CDR2 SQIVND (reference sequence).